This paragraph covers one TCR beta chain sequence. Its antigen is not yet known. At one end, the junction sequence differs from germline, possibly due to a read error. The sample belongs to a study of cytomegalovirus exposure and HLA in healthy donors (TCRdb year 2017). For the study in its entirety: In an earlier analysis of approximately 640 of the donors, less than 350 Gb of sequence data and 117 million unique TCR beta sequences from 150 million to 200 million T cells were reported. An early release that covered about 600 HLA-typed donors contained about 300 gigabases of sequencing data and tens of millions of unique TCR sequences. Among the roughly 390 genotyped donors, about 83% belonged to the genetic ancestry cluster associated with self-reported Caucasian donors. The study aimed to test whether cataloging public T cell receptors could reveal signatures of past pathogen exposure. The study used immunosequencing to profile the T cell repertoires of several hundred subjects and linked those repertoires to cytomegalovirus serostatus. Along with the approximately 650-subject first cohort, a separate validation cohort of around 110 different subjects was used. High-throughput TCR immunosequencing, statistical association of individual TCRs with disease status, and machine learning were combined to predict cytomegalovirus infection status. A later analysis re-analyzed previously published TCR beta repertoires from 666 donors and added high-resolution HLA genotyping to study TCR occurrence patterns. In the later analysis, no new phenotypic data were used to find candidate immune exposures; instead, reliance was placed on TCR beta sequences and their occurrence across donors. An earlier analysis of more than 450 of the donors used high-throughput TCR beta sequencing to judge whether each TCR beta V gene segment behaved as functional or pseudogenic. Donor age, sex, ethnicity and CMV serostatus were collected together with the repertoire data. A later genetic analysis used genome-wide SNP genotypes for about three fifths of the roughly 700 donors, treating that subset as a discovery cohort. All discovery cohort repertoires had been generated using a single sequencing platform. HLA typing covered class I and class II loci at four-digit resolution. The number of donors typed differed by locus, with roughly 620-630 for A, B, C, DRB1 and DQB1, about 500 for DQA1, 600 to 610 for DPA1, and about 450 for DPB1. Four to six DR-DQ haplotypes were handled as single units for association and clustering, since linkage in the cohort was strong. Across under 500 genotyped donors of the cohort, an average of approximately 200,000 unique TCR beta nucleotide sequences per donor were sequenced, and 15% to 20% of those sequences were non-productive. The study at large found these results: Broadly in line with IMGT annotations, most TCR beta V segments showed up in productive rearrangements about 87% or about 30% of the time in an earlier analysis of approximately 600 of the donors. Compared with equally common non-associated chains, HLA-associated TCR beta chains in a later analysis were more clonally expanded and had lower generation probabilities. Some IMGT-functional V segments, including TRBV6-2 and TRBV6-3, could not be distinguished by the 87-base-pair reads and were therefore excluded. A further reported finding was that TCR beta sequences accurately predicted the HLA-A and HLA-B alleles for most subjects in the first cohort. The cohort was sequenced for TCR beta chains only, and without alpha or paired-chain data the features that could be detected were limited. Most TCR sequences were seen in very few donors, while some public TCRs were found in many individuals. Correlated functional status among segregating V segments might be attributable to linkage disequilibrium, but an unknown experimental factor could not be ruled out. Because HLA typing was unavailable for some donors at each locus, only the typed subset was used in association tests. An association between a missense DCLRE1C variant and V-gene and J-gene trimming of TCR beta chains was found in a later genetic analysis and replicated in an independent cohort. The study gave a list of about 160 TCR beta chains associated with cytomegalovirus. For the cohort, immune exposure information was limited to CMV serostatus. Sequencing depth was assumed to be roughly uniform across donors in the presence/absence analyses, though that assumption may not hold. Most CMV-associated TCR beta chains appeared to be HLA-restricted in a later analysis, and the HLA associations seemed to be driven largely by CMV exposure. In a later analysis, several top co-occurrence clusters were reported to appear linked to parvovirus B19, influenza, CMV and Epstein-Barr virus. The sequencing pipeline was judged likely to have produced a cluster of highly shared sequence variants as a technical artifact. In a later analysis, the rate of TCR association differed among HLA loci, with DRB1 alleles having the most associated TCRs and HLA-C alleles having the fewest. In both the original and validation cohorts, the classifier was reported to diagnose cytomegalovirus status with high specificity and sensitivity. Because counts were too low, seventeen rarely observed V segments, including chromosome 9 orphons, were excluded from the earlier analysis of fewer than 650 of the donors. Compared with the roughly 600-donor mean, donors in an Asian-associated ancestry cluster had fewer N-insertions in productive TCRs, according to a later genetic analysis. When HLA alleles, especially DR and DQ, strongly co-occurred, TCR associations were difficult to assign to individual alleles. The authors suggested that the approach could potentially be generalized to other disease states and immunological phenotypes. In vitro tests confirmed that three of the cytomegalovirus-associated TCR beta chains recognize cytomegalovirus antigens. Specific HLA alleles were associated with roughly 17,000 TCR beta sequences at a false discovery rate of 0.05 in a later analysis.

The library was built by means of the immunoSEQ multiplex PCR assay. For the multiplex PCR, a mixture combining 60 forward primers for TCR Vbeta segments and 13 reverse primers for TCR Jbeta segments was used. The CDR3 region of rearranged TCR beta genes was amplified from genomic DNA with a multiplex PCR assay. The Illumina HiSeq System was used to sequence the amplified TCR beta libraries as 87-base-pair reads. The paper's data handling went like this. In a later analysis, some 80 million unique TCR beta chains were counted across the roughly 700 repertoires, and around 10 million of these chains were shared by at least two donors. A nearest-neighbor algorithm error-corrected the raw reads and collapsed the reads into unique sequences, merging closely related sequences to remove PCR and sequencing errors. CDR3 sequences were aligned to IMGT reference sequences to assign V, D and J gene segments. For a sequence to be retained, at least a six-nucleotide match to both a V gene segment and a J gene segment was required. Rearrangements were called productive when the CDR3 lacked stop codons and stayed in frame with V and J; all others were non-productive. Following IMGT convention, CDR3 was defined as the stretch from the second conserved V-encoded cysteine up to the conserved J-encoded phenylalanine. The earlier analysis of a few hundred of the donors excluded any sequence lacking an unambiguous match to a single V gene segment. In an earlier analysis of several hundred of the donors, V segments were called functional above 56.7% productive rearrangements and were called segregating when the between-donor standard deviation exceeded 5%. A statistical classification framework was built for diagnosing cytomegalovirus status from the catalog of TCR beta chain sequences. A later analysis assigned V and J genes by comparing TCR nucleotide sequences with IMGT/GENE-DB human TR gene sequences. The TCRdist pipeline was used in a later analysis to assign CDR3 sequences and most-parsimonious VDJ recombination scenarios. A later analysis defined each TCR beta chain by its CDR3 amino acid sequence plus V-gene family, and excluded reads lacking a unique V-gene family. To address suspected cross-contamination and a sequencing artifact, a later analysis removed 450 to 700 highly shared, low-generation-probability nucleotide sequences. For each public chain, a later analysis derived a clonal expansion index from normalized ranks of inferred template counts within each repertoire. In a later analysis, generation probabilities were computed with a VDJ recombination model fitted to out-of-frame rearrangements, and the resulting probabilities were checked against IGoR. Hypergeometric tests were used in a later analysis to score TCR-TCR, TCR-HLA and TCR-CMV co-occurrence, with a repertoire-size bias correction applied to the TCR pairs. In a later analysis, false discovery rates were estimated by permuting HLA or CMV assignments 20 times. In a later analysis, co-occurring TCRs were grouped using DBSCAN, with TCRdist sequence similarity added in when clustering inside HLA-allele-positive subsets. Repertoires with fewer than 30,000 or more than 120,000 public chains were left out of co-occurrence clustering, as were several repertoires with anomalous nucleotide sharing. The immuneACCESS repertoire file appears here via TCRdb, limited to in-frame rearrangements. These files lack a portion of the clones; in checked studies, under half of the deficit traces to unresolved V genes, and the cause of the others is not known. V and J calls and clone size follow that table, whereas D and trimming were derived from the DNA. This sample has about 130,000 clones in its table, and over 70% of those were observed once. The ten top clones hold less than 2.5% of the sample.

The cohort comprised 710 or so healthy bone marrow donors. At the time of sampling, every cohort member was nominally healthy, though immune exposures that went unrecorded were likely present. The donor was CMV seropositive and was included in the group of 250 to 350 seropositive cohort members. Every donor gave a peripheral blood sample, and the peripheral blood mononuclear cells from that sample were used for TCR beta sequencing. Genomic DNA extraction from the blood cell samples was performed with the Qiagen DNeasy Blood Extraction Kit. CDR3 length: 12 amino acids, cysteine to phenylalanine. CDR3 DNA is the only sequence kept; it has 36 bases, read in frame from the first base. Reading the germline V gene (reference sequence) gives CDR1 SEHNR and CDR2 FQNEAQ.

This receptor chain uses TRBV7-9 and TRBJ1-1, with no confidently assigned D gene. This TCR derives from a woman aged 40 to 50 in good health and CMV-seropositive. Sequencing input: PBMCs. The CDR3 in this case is CSSSSQNTEAFF. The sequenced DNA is TGTTCCAGCAGCTCCCAGAACACTGAAGCTTTCTTT.